This T cell receptor (beta chain) emerged from a study of cytomegalovirus exposure and HLA in healthy donors. Study overall: The same platform as the roughly 670 first-cohort repertoires was used for the 120 validation repertoires, a later analysis reported. Regarding the study as a whole: According to the study, 160 or so TCR beta chains were cytomegalovirus-associated.

Clones were sequenced by immunoSEQ multiplex PCR, and TCRdb holds only the in-frame ones, with some missing. The sample includes about 63,000 clones, 85% to 95% seen only once; the top ten take approximately 6.8%. From germline, CDR1 is SGDLS and CDR2 YYNGEE. CDR3 length: 14 residues. The donors formed part of the roughly 120-subject validation cohort, distinct from the roughly 620-subject first cohort. About this clone itself: Its antigen remains unidentified. Sequence at one end of the junction differs from germline and may be a read error.

The sequence was collected from a woman aged 18-30 years in good health and CMV-seropositive. This chain links TRBV9 with TRBJ2-7; 12 nucleotides line up with TRBD2. The sequenced sample was PBMCs. DNA for the CDR3: TGTGCCAGCAGCGCTGATGGACTAGCGGGGATAATGGACTTC. Encoded protein: CASSADGLAGIMDF.